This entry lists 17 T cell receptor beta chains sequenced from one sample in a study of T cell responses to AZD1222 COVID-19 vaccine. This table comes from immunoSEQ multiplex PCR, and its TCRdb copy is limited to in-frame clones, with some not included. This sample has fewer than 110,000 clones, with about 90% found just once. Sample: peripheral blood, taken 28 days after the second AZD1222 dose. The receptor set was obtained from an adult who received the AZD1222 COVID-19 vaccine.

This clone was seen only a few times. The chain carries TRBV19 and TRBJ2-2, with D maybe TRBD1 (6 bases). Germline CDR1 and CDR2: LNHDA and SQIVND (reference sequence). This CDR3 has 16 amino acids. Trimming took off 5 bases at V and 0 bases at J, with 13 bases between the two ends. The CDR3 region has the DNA TGTGCCAGTAGTGCTCTACAGGGCGCGAACACCGGGGAGCTGTTTTTT. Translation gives CASSALQGANTGELFF.

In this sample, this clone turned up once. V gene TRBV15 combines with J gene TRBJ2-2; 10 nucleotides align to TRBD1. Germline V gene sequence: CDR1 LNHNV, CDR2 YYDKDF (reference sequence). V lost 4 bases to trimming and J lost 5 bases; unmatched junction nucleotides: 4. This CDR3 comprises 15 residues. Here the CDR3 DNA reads TGTGCCACCAGCACCGACAGGGGGCTTACCGGGGAGCTGTTTTTT. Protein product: CATSTDRGLTGELFF. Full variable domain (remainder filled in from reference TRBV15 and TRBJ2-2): DAMVIQNPRYQVTQFGKPVTLSCSQTLNHNVMYWYQQKSSQAPKLLFHYYDKDFNNEADTPDNFQSRRPNTSFCFLDIRSPGLGDTAMYLCATSTDRGLTGELFFGEGSRLTVL.

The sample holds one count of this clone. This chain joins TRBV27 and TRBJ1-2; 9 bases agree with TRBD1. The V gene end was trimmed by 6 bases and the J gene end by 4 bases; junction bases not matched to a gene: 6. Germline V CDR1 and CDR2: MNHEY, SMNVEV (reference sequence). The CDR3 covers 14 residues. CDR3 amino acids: CASSPGQGPYGYTF. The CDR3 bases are TGTGCCAGCAGCCCAGGACAGGGGCCCTATGGCTACACCTTC.

Written as DNA, the CDR3 is TGTGCCAGCAGTTTAAACAGGTACGAGCAGTACTTC. This gives the protein CASSLNRYEQYF. The V and J genes are TRBV12-3 or TRBV12-4 and TRBJ2-7; D possibly corresponds to TRBD1 (5 bases). Between the trimmed V and J ends, which lost 2 bases and 4 bases, there was a span of 6 bases. The CDR3 contains 12 residues.

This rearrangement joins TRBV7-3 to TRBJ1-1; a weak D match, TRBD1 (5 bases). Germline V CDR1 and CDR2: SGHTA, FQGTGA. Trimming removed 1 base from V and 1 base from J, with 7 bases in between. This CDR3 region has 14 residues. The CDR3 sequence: CASSLMGTNTEAFF. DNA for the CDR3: TGTGCCAGCAGCTTAATGGGGACGAACACTGAAGCTTTCTTT.

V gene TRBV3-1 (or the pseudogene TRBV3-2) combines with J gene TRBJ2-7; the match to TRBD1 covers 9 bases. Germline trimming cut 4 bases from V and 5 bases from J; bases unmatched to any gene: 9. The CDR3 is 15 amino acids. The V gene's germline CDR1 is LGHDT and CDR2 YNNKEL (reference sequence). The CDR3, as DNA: TGTGCCAGCAGCCCCTCCCGGGACAGGGTAAACGAGCAGTACTTC. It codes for CASSPSRDRVNEQYF.

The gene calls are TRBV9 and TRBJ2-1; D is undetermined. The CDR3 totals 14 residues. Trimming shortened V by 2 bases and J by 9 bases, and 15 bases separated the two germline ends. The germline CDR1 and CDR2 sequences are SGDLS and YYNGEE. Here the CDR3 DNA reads TGTGCCAGCAGCGTCCGCTGGTCCGTTGGTGAGCAGTTCTTC. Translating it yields CASSVRWSVGEQFF.

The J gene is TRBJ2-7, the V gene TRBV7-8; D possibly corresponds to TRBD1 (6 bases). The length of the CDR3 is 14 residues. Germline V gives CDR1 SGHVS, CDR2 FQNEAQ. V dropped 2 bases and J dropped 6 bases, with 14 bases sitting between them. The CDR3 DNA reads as TGTGCCAGCAGCTTACCAGGGGCAGAGTTCGAGCAGTACTTC. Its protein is CASSLPGAEFEQYF. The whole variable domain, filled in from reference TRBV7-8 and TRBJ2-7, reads GAGVSQSPRYKVAKRGQDVALRCDPISGHVSLFWYQQALGQGPEFLTYFQNEAQLDKSGLPSDRFFAERPEGSVSTLKIQRTQQEDSAVYLCASSLPGAEFEQYFGPGTRLTVT.

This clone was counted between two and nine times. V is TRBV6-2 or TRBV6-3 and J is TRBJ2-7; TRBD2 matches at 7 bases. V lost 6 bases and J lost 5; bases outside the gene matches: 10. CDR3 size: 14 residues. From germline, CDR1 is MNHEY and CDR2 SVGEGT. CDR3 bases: TGTGCCAGCAGCCCCGCGGGAGTTCCCAACGAGCAGTACTTC. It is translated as CASSPAGVPNEQYF.

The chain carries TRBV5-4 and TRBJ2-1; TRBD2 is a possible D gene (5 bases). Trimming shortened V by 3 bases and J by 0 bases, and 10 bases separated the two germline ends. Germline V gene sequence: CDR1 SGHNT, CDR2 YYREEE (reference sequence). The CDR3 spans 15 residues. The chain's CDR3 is CASSSGKSSYNEQFF. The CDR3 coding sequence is TGTGCCAGCAGCTCCGGGAAGAGCTCCTACAATGAGCAGTTCTTC.

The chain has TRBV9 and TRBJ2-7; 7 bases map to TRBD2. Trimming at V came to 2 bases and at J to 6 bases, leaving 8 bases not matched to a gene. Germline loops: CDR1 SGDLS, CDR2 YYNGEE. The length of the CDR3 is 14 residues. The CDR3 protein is CASSVGTIGPEQYF. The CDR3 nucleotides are TGTGCCAGCAGCGTCGGGACTATAGGTCCCGAGCAGTACTTC. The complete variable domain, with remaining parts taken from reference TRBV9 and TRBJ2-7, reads DSGVTQTPKHLITATGQRVTLRCSPRSGDLSVYWYQQSLDQGLQFLIQYYNGEERAKGNILERFSAQQFPDLHSELNLSSLELGDSALYFCASSVGTIGPEQYFGPGTRLTVT.

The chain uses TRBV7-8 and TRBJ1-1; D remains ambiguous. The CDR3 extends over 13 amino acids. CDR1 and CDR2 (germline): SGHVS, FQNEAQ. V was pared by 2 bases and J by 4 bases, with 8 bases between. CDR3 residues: CASSLSGVTEAFF. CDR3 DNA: TGTGCCAGCAGCTTAAGTGGGGTCACTGAAGCTTTCTTT.

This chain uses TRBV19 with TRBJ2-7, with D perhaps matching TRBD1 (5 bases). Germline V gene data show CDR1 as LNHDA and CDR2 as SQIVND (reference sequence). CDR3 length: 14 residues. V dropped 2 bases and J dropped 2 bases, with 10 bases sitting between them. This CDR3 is CASSIQGVTYEQYF. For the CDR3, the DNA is TGTGCCAGTAGTATACAAGGGGTGACCTACGAGCAGTACTTC.

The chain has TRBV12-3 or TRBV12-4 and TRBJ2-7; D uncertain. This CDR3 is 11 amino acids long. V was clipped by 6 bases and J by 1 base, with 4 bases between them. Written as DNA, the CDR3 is TGTGCCAGCAGGGCATCCTACGAGCAGTACTTC. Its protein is CASRASYEQYF.

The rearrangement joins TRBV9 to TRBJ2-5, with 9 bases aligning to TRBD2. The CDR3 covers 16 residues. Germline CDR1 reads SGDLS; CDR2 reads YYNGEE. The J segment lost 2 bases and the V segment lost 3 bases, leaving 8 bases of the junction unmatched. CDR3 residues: CASSEGLATSQETQYF. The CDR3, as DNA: TGTGCCAGCAGCGAGGGACTAGCTACCAGTCAAGAGACCCAGTACTTC.

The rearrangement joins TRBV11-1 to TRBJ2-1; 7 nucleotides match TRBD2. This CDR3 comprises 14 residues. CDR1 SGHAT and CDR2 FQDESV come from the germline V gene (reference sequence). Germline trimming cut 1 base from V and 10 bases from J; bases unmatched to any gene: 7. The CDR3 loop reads CASSLGTRSDEQFF. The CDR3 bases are TGTGCCAGCAGCTTAGGGACTAGATCGGACGAGCAGTTCTTC.

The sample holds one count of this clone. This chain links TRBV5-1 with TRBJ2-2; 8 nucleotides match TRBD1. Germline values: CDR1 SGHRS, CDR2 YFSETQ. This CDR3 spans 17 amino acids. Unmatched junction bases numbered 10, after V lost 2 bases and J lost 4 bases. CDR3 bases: TGCGCCAGCAGCTTACGGCTCCAGACAGGGGTCACCGGGGAGCTGTTTTTT. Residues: CASSLRLQTGVTGELFF.